Presented here are 12 T cell receptor beta chains from one specimen sequenced in a study of Graves' ophthalmopathy and Graves' hyperthyroidism. Amplification targeted the TCR beta CDR3 regions, with RNA transcripts as the source material. RT-PCR in the first round used HTBI primers; a second-round multiplex PCR followed. TCRdb re-called the multiplex PCR reads through MiXCR, storing one row per CDR3 protein. This table holds roughly 500,000 distinct CDR3 sequences, approximately 14% found once. Specimen: blood. The source of these receptors is a woman between 25 and 40 years old with Graves' ophthalmopathy.

V and J are TRBV3-1 and TRBJ2-7, with TRBD1 matching over 11 bases. The J segment lost 2 bases and the V segment lost 2 bases, leaving 5 bases of the junction unmatched. Germline CDR1 reads LGHDT; CDR2 reads YNNKEL (reference sequence). The CDR3 covers 16 residues. For the CDR3, the DNA is TGTGCCAGCAGCCAAATGCCGGGACAGGGGGCCTACGAGCAGTACTTC. This codes for CASSQMPGQGAYEQYF.

This clonotype was recorded many times. The chain recombines TRBV27 with TRBJ2-2; D not resolved. CDR3 length: 14 amino acids. With 6 bases removed from V and 1 base from J, the gap between germline ends came to 9 bases. CDR1 and CDR2 (germline): MNHEY, SMNVEV (reference sequence). In DNA, the CDR3 is TGTGCCAGCAGCCCTGACTTGAACACCGGGGAGCTGTTTTTT. Translated: CASSPDLNTGELFF.

The table lists this clonotype with a few counts. This chain joins TRBV15 and TRBJ1-1; D uncertain. V gave up 0 bases and J gave up 4 bases, with 15 bases separating them. Germline lookup yields CDR1 LNHNV and CDR2 YYDKDF (reference sequence). The CDR3 is 16 residues long. CDR3 bases: TGTGCCACCAGCAGAGATGGGCTTTCGGTTTCCACTGAAGCTTTCTTT. This translates into CATSRDGLSVSTEAFF.

This clonotype was counted many times. The V and J genes are TRBV5-1 and TRBJ2-2; D unclear. Trimming stripped 2 bases from V and 2 bases from J, with 7 bases between. CDR1 is SGHRS, CDR2 YFSETQ, per germline. This CDR3 has 14 amino acids. CDR3 sequence reads: CASSLATNTGELFF. CDR3 DNA: TGCGCCAGCAGCTTAGCGACAAACACCGGGGAGCTGTTTTTT.

Concerning this clonotype: One end of the junction does not line up with germline, which may come from a read error. The gene calls are TRBV30 and TRBJ2-2; D might be TRBD1 or TRBD2, each matching 5 bases. From germline, CDR1 is GTSNPN and CDR2 SVGIG (reference sequence). This CDR3 is built from 16 residues. The CDR3 bases are TGTGCCTGGAACGGTCTACGGGGCACGAACGCCGGGGAGCTGTTTTTT. Amino acid sequence: CAWNGLRGTNAGELFF.

This rearrangement joins TRBV5-1 to TRBJ2-2; maybe TRBD2 (5 bases). V dropped 4 bases and J dropped 0 bases, with 13 bases sitting between them. The CDR3 has 16 residues. CDR1 is SGHRS and CDR2 is YFSETQ in the germline V gene. The CDR3 region has the DNA TGCGCCAGCAGCCCCCGGGGTACAGCGAACACCGGGGAGCTGTTTTTT. This gives the protein CASSPRGTANTGELFF.

This clonotype has at least ten counts. V gene TRBV6-5 combines with J gene TRBJ2-5, with D perhaps matching TRBD1 (5 bases). Germline values: CDR1 MNHEY, CDR2 SVGAGI. There are 13 residues in the CDR3. Trimming left V 5 bases short and J 5 bases short, with 12 bases between. The CDR3 DNA reads TGTGCCAGCAGTCCAGGGATCGGGGAGACCCAGTACTTC. Its translation is CASSPGIGETQYF.

This clonotype was picked up many times. V is TRBV6-2 or TRBV6-3 and J is TRBJ1-1; a weak D match, TRBD1 (5 bases). The length of the CDR3 is 19 residues. Trimming left V 2 bases short and J 1 base short, with 23 bases between. Per the germline V gene, CDR1 is MNHEY and CDR2 is SVGEGT. In nucleotides, the CDR3 is TGTGCCAGCAGTTACCTGGAGGCAGGGTCGCTCCGATCGAACACTGAAGCTTTCTTT. Its translation is CASSYLEAGSLRSNTEAFF.

This clonotype was seen many times. The chain uses TRBV20-1 and TRBJ1-6; perhaps TRBD1 as D (6 bases). The CDR3 has 13 amino acids. Trimming stripped 7 bases from V and 6 bases from J, with 13 bases between. From germline, CDR1 is DFQATT and CDR2 SNEGSKA (reference sequence). The CDR3 sequence is CSGAPGVNSPLHF. Here the CDR3 DNA reads TGCAGTGGAGCGCCAGGGGTTAATTCACCCCTCCACTTT.

This clonotype appeared a few times. The chain couples TRBV20-1 to TRBJ2-7; 15 bases are a match to TRBD2. Germline V gene lookup returns CDR1 DFQATT and CDR2 SNEGSKA (reference sequence). This CDR3 has 18 amino acids. After removal of 3 bases from V and 0 bases from J, the junction contained 9 bases not matched to a gene. The CDR3 here is CSASPGTSGRYSSYEQYF. The CDR3 DNA reads as TGCAGTGCTAGCCCCGGGACTAGCGGGAGGTATAGCTCCTACGAGCAGTACTTC.

The chain has TRBV27 and TRBJ2-5; 7 nucleotides agree with TRBD1. The ends lost 5 bases at V and 5 bases at J; junction bases unmatched: 14. Germline assignment: CDR1 MNHEY and CDR2 SMNVEV (reference sequence). This CDR3 spans 16 amino acids. CDR3 nucleotides: TGTGCCAGCAGTCGGAATTCCTTAGGGGGCGAGGAGACCCAGTACTTC. The encoded protein is CASSRNSLGGEETQYF.

In its sample, this clonotype was seen many times. The chain carries TRBV12-3 or TRBV12-4 and TRBJ2-2, with D perhaps matching TRBD1 (6 bases). The germline V and J ends were trimmed by 7 bases and 2 bases, with 11 bases remaining between them. This CDR3 is 14 amino acids long. This chain's CDR3 is CASIKGQNTGELFF. DNA for the CDR3: TGTGCCAGCATAAAGGGACAAAACACCGGGGAGCTGTTTTTT.